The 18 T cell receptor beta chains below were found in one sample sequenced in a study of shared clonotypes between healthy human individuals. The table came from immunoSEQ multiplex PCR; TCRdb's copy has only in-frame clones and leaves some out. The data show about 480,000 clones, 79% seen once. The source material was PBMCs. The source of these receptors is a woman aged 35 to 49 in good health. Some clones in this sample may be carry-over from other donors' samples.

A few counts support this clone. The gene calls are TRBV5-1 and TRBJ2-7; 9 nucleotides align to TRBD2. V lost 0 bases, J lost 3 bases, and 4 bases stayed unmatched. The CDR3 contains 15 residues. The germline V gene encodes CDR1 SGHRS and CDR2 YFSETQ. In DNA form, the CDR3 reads TGCGCCAGCAGCTTGGGACTAGCGGCAGACTACGAGCAGTACTTC. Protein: CASSLGLAADYEQYF.

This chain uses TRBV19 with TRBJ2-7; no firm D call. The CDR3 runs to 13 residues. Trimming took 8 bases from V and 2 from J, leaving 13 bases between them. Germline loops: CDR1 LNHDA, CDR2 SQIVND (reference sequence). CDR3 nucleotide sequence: TGTGCCAGTGCAGGACGGCCTACCTACGAGCAGTACTTC. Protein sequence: CASAGRPTYEQYF.

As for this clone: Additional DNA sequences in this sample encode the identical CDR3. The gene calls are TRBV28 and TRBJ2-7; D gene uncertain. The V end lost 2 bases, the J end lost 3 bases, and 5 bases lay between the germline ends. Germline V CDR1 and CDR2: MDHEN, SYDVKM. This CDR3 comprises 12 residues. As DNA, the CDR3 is TGTGCCAGCAGTTTAAGTGGCTACGAGCAGTACTTC. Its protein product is CASSLSGYEQYF.

For the CDR3, the DNA is TGTGCCAGCAGCTTCCCCGCAGCAACTAATGAAAAACTGTTTTTT. It translates to CASSFPAATNEKLFF. This chain uses TRBV11-2 with TRBJ1-4; D unclear. CDR3 size: 15 residues. With 3 bases removed from V and 0 bases from J, the gap between germline ends came to 8 bases. Germline values: CDR1 SGHAT, CDR2 FQNNGV. The whole variable domain, filled in from reference TRBV11-2 and TRBJ1-4, reads EAGVAQSPRYKIIEKRQSVAFWCNPISGHATLYWYQQILGQGPKLLIQFQNNGVVDDSQLPKDRFSAERLKGVDSTLKIQPAKLEDSAVYLCASSFPAATNEKLFFGSGTQLSVL.

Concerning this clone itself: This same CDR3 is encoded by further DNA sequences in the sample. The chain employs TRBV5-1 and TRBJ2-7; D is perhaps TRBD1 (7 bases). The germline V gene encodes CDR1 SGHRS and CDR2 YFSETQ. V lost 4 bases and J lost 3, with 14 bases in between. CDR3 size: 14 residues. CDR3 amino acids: CASSPRDSSYEQYF. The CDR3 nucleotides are TGCGCCAGCAGCCCGCGGGACAGTAGCTACGAGCAGTACTTC.

The CDR3 region is CASSPRPKNYEQYF. CDR3 coding DNA: TGCGCCAGCAGCCCTCGACCGAAGAACTACGAGCAGTACTTC. V usage is TRBV4-3 and J usage is TRBJ2-7; D gene ambiguous. The CDR3 is 14 amino acids. From germline, CDR1 is LGHNA and CDR2 YSLEER. V was cut by 4 bases and J by 3 bases, with 13 bases left in between.

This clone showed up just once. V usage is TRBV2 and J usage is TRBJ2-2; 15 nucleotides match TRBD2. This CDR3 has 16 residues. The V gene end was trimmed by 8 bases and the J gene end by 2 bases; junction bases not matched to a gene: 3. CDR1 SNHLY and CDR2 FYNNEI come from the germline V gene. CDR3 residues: CASGGLAGGNTGELFF. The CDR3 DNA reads TGTGCCAGCGGGGGACTAGCGGGAGGAAACACCGGGGAGCTGTTTTTT. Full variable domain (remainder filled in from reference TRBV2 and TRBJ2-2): EPEVTQTPSHQVTQMGQEVILRCVPISNHLYFYWYRQILGQKVEFLVSFYNNEISEKSEIFDDQFSVERPDGSNFTLKIRSTKLEDSAMYFCASGGLAGGNTGELFFGEGSRLTVL.

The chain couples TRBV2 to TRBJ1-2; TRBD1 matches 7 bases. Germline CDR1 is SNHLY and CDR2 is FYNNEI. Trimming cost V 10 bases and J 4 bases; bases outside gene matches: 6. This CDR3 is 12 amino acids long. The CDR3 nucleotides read TGTGCCACCCACGGGGACAGCTATGGCTACACCTTC. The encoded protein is CATHGDSYGYTF.

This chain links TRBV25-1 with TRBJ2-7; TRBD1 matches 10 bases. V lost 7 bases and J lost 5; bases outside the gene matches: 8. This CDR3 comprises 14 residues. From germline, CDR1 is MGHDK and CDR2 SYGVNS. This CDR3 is CASKGTGAVHEQYF. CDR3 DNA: TGTGCCAGCAAGGGGACAGGGGCAGTTCACGAGCAGTACTTC.

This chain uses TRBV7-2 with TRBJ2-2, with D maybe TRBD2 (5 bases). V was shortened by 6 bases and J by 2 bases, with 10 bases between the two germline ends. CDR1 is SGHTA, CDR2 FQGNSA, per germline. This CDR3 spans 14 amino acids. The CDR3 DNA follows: TGTGCCAGCAGTCTAAGGACTAACACCGGGGAGCTGTTTTTT. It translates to CASSLRTNTGELFF.

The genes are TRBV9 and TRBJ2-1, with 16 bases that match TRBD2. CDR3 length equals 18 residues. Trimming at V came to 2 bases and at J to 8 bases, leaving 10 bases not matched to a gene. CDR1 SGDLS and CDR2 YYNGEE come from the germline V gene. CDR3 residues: CASSVQGTSGRAWDEQFF. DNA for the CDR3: TGTGCCAGCAGCGTCCAGGGGACTAGCGGGAGGGCGTGGGATGAGCAGTTCTTC.

The CDR3 nucleotides read TGTGCCAGCAGCGGGACAGGGGAGGGGAAGACCCAGTACTTC. Translation: CASSGTGEGKTQYF. The gene calls are TRBV2 and TRBJ2-5; TRBD1 aligns across 10 bases. The CDR3 is 14 residues long. CDR1 and CDR2 (germline): SNHLY, FYNNEI. The J segment lost 6 bases and the V segment lost 6 bases, leaving 7 bases of the junction unmatched.

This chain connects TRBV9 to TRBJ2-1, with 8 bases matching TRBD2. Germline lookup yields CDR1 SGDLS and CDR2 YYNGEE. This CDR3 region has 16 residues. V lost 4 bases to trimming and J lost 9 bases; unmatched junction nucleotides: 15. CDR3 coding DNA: TGTGCCAGCAGCCACCCCAAGGGCGGGAGGACTGGTGAGCAGTTCTTC. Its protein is CASSHPKGGRTGEQFF.

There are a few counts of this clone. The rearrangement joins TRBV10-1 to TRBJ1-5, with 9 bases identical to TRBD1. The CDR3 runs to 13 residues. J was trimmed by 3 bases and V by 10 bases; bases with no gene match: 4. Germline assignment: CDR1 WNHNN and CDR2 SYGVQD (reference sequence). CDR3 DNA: TGCGCCACCGGGACAGGGAACAATCAGCCCCAGCATTTT. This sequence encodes CATGTGNNQPQHF.

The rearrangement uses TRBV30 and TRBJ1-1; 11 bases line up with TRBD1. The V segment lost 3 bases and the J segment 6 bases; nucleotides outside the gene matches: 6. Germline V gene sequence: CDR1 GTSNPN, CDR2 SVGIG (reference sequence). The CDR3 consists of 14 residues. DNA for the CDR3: TGTGCCTGGAGCCTGGACAGGGGGCAGGCTGAAGCTTTCTTT. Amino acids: CAWSLDRGQAEAFF.

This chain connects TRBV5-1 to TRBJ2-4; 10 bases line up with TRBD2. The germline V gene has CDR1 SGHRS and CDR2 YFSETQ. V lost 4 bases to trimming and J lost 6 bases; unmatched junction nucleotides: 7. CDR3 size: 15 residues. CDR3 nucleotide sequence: TGCGCCAGCAGCACCGCGGCTAGCGGGAGAAACATTCAGTACTTC. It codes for CASSTAASGRNIQYF.

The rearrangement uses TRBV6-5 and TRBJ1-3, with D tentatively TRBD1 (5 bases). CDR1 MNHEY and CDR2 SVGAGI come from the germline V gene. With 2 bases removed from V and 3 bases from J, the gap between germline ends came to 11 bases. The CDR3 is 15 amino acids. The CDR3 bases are TGTGCCAGCAGTTACCATGGACAACTTGGAAACACCATATATTTT. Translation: CASSYHGQLGNTIYF.

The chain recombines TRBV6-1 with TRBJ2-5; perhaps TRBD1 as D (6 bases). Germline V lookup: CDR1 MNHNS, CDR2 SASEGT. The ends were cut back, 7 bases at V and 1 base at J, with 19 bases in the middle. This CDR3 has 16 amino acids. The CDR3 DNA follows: TGTGCCAGCACTGACCGGGCCTGGGGGCTCCAAGAGACCCAGTACTTC. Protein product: CASTDRAWGLQETQYF.